The 15 T cell receptor beta chains listed next were all sequenced from one sample in a study of regulatory T cells in long-lasting Graves disease. Stated time point: persistent/refractory GD, antithyroid drugs over 5 years with positive TRAb. Preparation of the TCR library used RNA extracted from PBMCs. The TCR beta library used iRepertoire HTBI primers with Arm-PCR amplification of CDR3. MiXCR, run by TCRdb on the multiplex PCR reads, gives a single entry per CDR3 protein. This table has around 460,000 distinct CDR3 sequences, under 25% appearing once. The input for sequencing was peripheral blood mononuclear cells (PBMCs), taken when the disease was refractory, from a patient treated with antithyroid drugs. These receptors were taken from a female donor with Graves disease.

In regard to this clonotype: A much more abundant neighbour one base away suggests this may be a read error. The J gene is TRBJ2-7, the V gene TRBV11-3; a weak D match, TRBD1 (6 bases). The V gene's germline CDR1 is SGHNT and CDR2 YENEEA. The CDR3 contains 12 residues. CDR3 sequence: CASSRDKYGQYF. CDR3 bases: TGTGCCAGCAGCAGGGACAAGTACGGGCAGTACTTC.

Ten or more counts support this clonotype. The chain joins TRBV19 to TRBJ2-5; 7 positions match TRBD1. The CDR3 totals 13 residues. In germline, CDR1 is LNHDA, CDR2 SQIVND (reference sequence). Trimming took 9 bases from V and 4 from J; bases not matched to a gene: 8. CDR3: CASSRQGRETQYF. As DNA, the CDR3 is TGTGCCAGCAGCCGACAGGGACGAGAGACCCAGTACTTC.

This clonotype was seen more than once but under ten times. The V gene is TRBV20-1, the J gene TRBJ1-1; TRBD1 aligns across 7 bases. CDR1 and CDR2 (germline): DFQATT, SNEGSKA (reference sequence). The CDR3 totals 13 residues. The ends lost 5 bases at V and 0 bases at J; junction bases unmatched: 3. In DNA form, the CDR3 reads TGCAGTGCTGCGGGACAGTTGAACACTGAAGCTTTCTTT. Its translation: CSAAGQLNTEAFF.

This clonotype was observed many times. The V and J genes are TRBV29-1 and TRBJ1-1; D is unresolved. CDR1 is SQVTM and CDR2 is ANQGSEA in the germline V gene. This CDR3 comprises 11 residues. With 3 bases removed from V and 6 bases from J, the gap between germline ends came to 8 bases. CDR3 protein: CSVENLAEAFF. The CDR3 bases are TGCAGCGTTGAGAATTTGGCTGAAGCTTTCTTT.

This clonotype was detected ten times or more. The chain has TRBV12-3 or TRBV12-4 and TRBJ2-5; unclear D gene. V lost 4 bases to trimming and J lost 0 bases, with 0 bases between them. CDR3 length: 11 amino acids. CDR3 in amino acids: CASSYQETQYF. DNA for the CDR3: TGTGCCAGCAGTTACCAAGAGACCCAGTACTTC.

This chain links TRBV5-8 with TRBJ1-5, with D maybe TRBD1 (5 bases). Trimming shortened V by 0 bases and J by 0 bases, and 13 bases separated the two germline ends. The germline V gene has CDR1 SGHTS and CDR2 YDEGEE. This CDR3 comprises 17 residues. CDR3 sequence (DNA): TGTGCCAGCAGCTTGGATTCTCAGGGTTATAGCAATCAGCCCCAGCATTTT. Translation gives CASSLDSQGYSNQPQHF.

CDR3 sequence reads: CASSRREVAYGYTF. CDR3 nucleotide sequence: TGTGCCAGCTCACGGCGGGAGGTGGCCTATGGCTACACCTTC. The chain recombines TRBV18 with TRBJ1-2, with unresolved D. CDR3 length: 14 residues. V dropped 4 bases and J dropped 4 bases, with 13 bases sitting between them. The germline gives CDR1 KGHSH, CDR2 LQKENI.

This clonotype was detected ten times or more. The rearrangement uses TRBV2 and TRBJ1-5; D is uncertain. Germline V gene sequence: CDR1 SNHLY, CDR2 FYNNEI. The CDR3 is 16 amino acids. V shed 6 bases and J shed 1 base, with 16 bases lying between them. The CDR3 spells CASRERFLRSNQPQHF. The CDR3 DNA reads as TGTGCCAGCAGAGAACGTTTTTTGAGGAGCAATCAGCCCCAGCATTTT.

This clonotype was recorded many times. This chain connects TRBV12-3 or TRBV12-4 to TRBJ1-2, with a possible D match to TRBD1 (5 bases). Trimming took 6 bases from V and 6 from J, leaving 14 bases between them. The CDR3 consists of 13 residues. As DNA, the CDR3 is TGTGCCAGCAGACGGGACGGTCAGAATGGCTACACCTTC. This encodes CASRRDGQNGYTF.

This chain links TRBV6-2 or TRBV6-3 with TRBJ1-5, with a tentative D call TRBD1 (5 bases). V lost 5 bases and J lost 0, with 11 bases in between. Germline V gives CDR1 MNHEY, CDR2 SVGEGT. The CDR3 spans 15 residues. CDR3 in amino acids: CASSPEGSSNQPQHF. DNA of the CDR3: TGTGCCAGCAGTCCCGAGGGGTCTAGCAATCAGCCCCAGCATTTT.

This clonotype showed up just a few times. At one boundary the junction diverges from the germline segment, which might be a read error. The V call is TRBV7-7, the J call TRBJ2-5; tentative D call: TRBD1 (5 bases). Germline V gene lookup returns CDR1 SSHAT and CDR2 FNYEAQ (reference sequence). The CDR3 is 16 amino acids. The CDR3 loop is CASSPIDSLKAWTQYF. Written as DNA, the CDR3 is TGTGCTAGCAGCCCGATTGACAGCCTAAAGGCTTGGACCCAGTACTTC.

The chain has TRBV3-1 and TRBJ2-5; D might be TRBD1 (6 bases). The CDR3 runs to 15 residues. Per germline, CDR1 LGHDT and CDR2 YNNKEL (reference sequence). V was trimmed by 3 bases and J by 4 bases, leaving 15 bases between them. The CDR3 DNA reads TGTGCCAGCAGCCAGATCCCAGGGGTAGGAGAGACCCAGTACTTC. This encodes CASSQIPGVGETQYF.

The chain joins TRBV30 to TRBJ1-3; TRBD1 is a possible D gene (5 bases). The CDR3 is made up of 14 amino acids. Looked up from germline, CDR1 is GTSNPN and CDR2 is SVGIG (reference sequence). The V gene lost 0 bases and the J gene lost 0 bases, with 6 bases spanning the gap. The CDR3 DNA sequence: TGTGCCTGGAGTGTAGGGACCTCTGGAAACACCATATATTTT. It translates to CAWSVGTSGNTIYF.

This clonotype was seen at least ten times. The chain has TRBV28 and TRBJ1-3; D is possibly TRBD1 (5 bases). Trimming took 8 bases from V and 4 from J, leaving 15 bases between them. Germline assignment: CDR1 MDHEN and CDR2 SYDVKM. This CDR3 spans 14 amino acids. CDR3 region: CASHPTGAGNTIYF. The CDR3 DNA reads TGTGCCAGCCACCCAACAGGCGCGGGAAACACCATATATTTT.

This clonotype came up a few times. This sequence joins TRBV25-1 and TRBJ1-6, with D maybe TRBD1 (5 bases). Germline CDR1 is MGHDK and CDR2 is SYGVNS. The CDR3 runs 14 residues. Deletions cut 5 bases from V and 7 bases from J, with 12 bases between. The CDR3 nucleotides read TGTGCCAGCAGTTCGGCAGGGAGGAATTCACCCCTCCACTTT. It is translated as CASSSAGRNSPLHF.